One and the same sample provided the 20 T cell receptor beta chains below, sequenced in a study of OX40 agonist ivuxolimab in advanced cancers. Sequencing was performed with immunoSEQ multiplex PCR; in TCRdb, only in-frame clones are kept and a portion is missing. The repertoire holds 84,000 or so clones, about 80% seen once, with around 2.7% in the top ten. The material sequenced was CD4+ or CD8+ T cells sorted from blood, taken in a trial of the OX40 agonist ivuxolimab. The receptors here all came from an adult with an advanced solid tumor such as melanoma, head and neck, liver or kidney cancer.

The chain is built from TRBV5-5 and TRBJ1-1; D call uncertain. Germline V lookup: CDR1 SGHKS, CDR2 YYEKEE (reference sequence). The CDR3 covers 13 residues. The V and J ends lost 3 bases and 1 base respectively, with 7 bases between them. CDR3 sequence (DNA): TGTGCCAGCAGCTCGCCGGGGAACACTGAAGCTTTCTTT. Translating gives CASSSPGNTEAFF.

This clone was counted once. The same CDR3 can be traced to other DNA sequences in this sample. The chain combines TRBV5-4 with TRBJ2-7; 11 nucleotides match TRBD2. Looked up from germline, CDR1 is SGHNT and CDR2 is YYREEE (reference sequence). The CDR3 sequence is 15 residues long. V lost 4 bases to trimming and J lost 2 bases; unmatched junction nucleotides: 5. CDR3 in DNA: TGTGCCAGCAGCCCCGGGACTAGCGGAACCTACGAGCAGTACTTC. Encoded protein: CASSPGTSGTYEQYF. The whole variable domain, remainder taken from reference TRBV5-4 and TRBJ2-7, is ETGVTQSPTHLIKTRGQQVTLRCSSQSGHNTVSWYQQALGQGPQFIFQYYREEENGRGNFPPRFSGLQFPNYSSELNVNALELDDSALYLCASSPGTSGTYEQYFGPGTRLTVT.

This chain connects TRBV6-6 to TRBJ2-5; D is perhaps TRBD2 (5 bases). The closer fit of TRBJ2-7 to the DNA end suggests the J call may be wrong. The V gene's germline CDR1 is MNHNY and CDR2 SVGAGI (reference sequence). This CDR3 contains 14 residues. CDR3 in DNA: TGTGCCAGCACGCGGGCCATGGGTTTTAACGAGCAGTACTTC. It codes for CASTRAMGFNEQYF.

The V and J genes are TRBV12-5 and TRBJ2-2, with a possible D match to TRBD2 (5 bases). The germline gives CDR1 LGHNT, CDR2 FRNRAP. Trimming stripped 0 bases from V and 0 bases from J, with 11 bases between. The CDR3 spans 17 residues. DNA for the CDR3: TGTGCTAGTGGTTTGGTACGGGAACTTACGAACACCGGGGAGCTGTTTTTT. Amino acids: CASGLVRELTNTGELFF.

The V call is TRBV7-2, the J call TRBJ2-5; 15 bases fit TRBD2. V was pared by 5 bases and J by 7 bases, with 8 bases of the junction left unmatched. Germline loops: CDR1 SGHTA, CDR2 FQGNSA. This CDR3 has 16 residues. CDR3 nucleotide sequence: TGTGCCAGCAGCCCTAGGACTAGCGGGGGGGCCGTGACCCAGTACTTC. Residues: CASSPRTSGGAVTQYF.

The V call is TRBV7-8, the J call TRBJ1-5; D unclear. V lost 5 bases and J lost 4, with 15 bases in between. Germline lookup yields CDR1 SGHVS and CDR2 FQNEAQ. The CDR3 contains 15 residues. CDR3 DNA sequence: TGTGCCAGCAGCGTAGGTGGGCTAGGTAATCAGCCCCAGCATTTT. Translated, it gives CASSVGGLGNQPQHF. The variable domain in full, with the rest retrieved from reference TRBV7-8 and TRBJ1-5, is GAGVSQSPRYKVAKRGQDVALRCDPISGHVSLFWYQQALGQGPEFLTYFQNEAQLDKSGLPSDRFFAERPEGSVSTLKIQRTQQEDSAVYLCASSVGGLGNQPQHFGDGTRLSIL.

This clone appeared a few times. The V call is TRBV7-2, the J call TRBJ2-1, with 10 bases matching TRBD2. Germline lookup yields CDR1 SGHTA and CDR2 FQGNSA. V lost 3 bases, J lost 8 bases, and 7 bases stayed unmatched. The CDR3 has 15 amino acids. The CDR3 DNA reads TGTGCCAGCAGCTTCAGAGCGGGGGGGCCCGATGAGCAGTTCTTC. Translated: CASSFRAGGPDEQFF.

This chain uses TRBV28 with TRBJ2-7; D possibly corresponds to TRBD2 (5 bases). CDR3 length: 11 amino acids. V lost 6 bases and J lost 9, with 12 bases in between. Germline V gene sequence: CDR1 MDHEN, CDR2 SYDVKM. CDR3 nucleotides: TGTGCCAGCAGGACTACGTTGGTGCAGTACTTC. Translated, it gives CASRTTLVQYF. Complete variable domain (other parts from reference TRBV28 and TRBJ2-7): DVKVTQSSRYLVKRTGEKVFLECVQDMDHENMFWYRQDPGLGLRLIYFSYDVKMKEKGDIPEGYSVSREKKERFSLILESASTNQTSMYLCASRTTLVQYFGPGTRLTVT.

This chain joins TRBV28 and TRBJ2-2; D assignment may be TRBD1 or TRBD2 (5 bases each). Germline CDR1 reads MDHEN; CDR2 reads SYDVKM. The CDR3 has 16 residues. The V gene lost 0 bases and the J gene lost 0 bases, with 8 bases spanning the gap. The CDR3 DNA sequence: TGTGCCAGCAGTTTATGGGGGACCGCGAACACCGGGGAGCTGTTTTTT. Its translation: CASSLWGTANTGELFF.

This chain joins TRBV19 and TRBJ1-1, with a possible D match to TRBD1 (6 bases). This CDR3 comprises 13 residues. The V end was cut by 6 bases, the J end by 2 bases, with 10 bases between. CDR1 and CDR2 from the germline V gene are LNHDA and SQIVND (reference sequence). CDR3 region: CASSGQPNTEAFF. The CDR3 DNA is TGTGCCAGTAGCGGACAGCCTAACACTGAAGCTTTCTTT.

This sequence joins TRBV19 and TRBJ1-2; the D gene is possibly TRBD1 (5 bases). Germline lookup yields CDR1 LNHDA and CDR2 SQIVND (reference sequence). V gave up 10 bases and J gave up 8 bases, with 23 bases separating them. CDR3 length: 14 amino acids. The CDR3 nucleotides read TGTGCCACCGCAGAACAGGCTGGATTGTCGGGCTACACCTTC. As protein: CATAEQAGLSGYTF.

This sequence joins TRBV6-4 and TRBJ2-2; TRBD1 is a possible D gene (5 bases). Looked up from germline, CDR1 is MRHNA and CDR2 is SNTAGT. There are 14 residues in the CDR3. V lost 8 bases and J lost 1, with 11 bases in between. The CDR3 reads CASRTQLNTGELFF. The CDR3 coding sequence is TGTGCCAGCCGGACACAACTGAACACCGGGGAGCTGTTTTTT.

The rearrangement uses TRBV30 and TRBJ1-1, with D unresolved. V was clipped by 4 bases and J by 11 bases, with 17 bases between them. Germline V gene data show CDR1 as GTSNPN and CDR2 as SVGIG (reference sequence). The CDR3 sequence is 12 residues long. This CDR3 reads CAWKMRQTMAFF. CDR3 nucleotides: TGTGCCTGGAAAATGCGGCAGACGATGGCTTTCTTT.

The chain couples TRBV7-2 to TRBJ1-5; D possibly corresponds to TRBD1 (6 bases). Trimming removed 5 bases from V and 6 bases from J, with 14 bases in between. Germline CDR1 is SGHTA and CDR2 is FQGNSA. This CDR3 comprises 14 residues. This chain's CDR3 is CASSPETGPQPQHF. The CDR3 coding sequence is TGTGCCAGCAGCCCGGAGACAGGCCCTCAGCCCCAGCATTTT.

This clone has a handful of counts. The rearrangement joins TRBV14 to TRBJ1-6; TRBD1 matches 9 bases. The CDR3 runs to 14 residues. V shed 4 bases and J 7 bases; nucleotides not matched to a gene: 2. Germline CDR1 and CDR2: SGHDN and FVKESK. This CDR3 is CASSLDRGNSPLHF. The CDR3 coding sequence is TGTGCCAGCAGCCTGGACAGGGGCAATTCACCCCTCCACTTT.

This chain connects TRBV6-5 to TRBJ2-7; D might be TRBD2 (5 bases). Trimming pared 7 bases from V and 2 bases from J, leaving 15 bases between. There are 14 residues in the CDR3. CDR1 is MNHEY and CDR2 is SVGAGI in the germline V gene. The CDR3 DNA reads as TGTGCCAGCATGGATCCGGGATACACCTACGAGCAGTACTTC. As protein: CASMDPGYTYEQYF.

The V gene is TRBV10-3, the J gene TRBJ1-2; 11 bases map to TRBD1. Per germline, CDR1 ENHRY and CDR2 SYGVKD. The CDR3 has 14 residues. V was clipped by 2 bases and J by 6 bases; unmatched bases: 2. The CDR3 DNA sequence: TGTGCCATCAGTGAGGGACAGGGGGCTCATGGCTACACCTTC. This sequence encodes CAISEGQGAHGYTF.

The chain links TRBV28 to TRBJ1-3; D uncertain. The CDR3 spans 14 residues. V dropped 5 bases and J dropped 0 bases, with 8 bases sitting between them. Germline CDR1 MDHEN, CDR2 SYDVKM. The CDR3 bases are TGTGCCAGCAGTCTACAGCCCTCTGGAAACACCATATATTTT. This sequence encodes CASSLQPSGNTIYF.

Concerning this clone: Other DNA sequences within the sample encode an identical CDR3. The J gene is TRBJ2-5, the V gene TRBV7-3; 8 positions match TRBD2. The CDR3 has 15 residues. With 5 bases clipped from V and 5 bases from J, the junction kept 10 bases outside the gene matches. Per germline, CDR1 SGHTA and CDR2 FQGTGA. The CDR3 protein is CASSQTGGPWETQYF. CDR3 in DNA: TGTGCCAGCAGCCAAACGGGGGGGCCCTGGGAGACCCAGTACTTC.

This sequence joins TRBV5-1 and TRBJ2-5; 7 nucleotides align to TRBD1. V was clipped by 3 bases and J by 1 base; unmatched bases: 6. CDR1 and CDR2 (germline): SGHRS, YFSETQ. This CDR3 comprises 15 residues. The CDR3 DNA is TGCGCCAGCAGCTCCTACAGGGGTCCCCAAGAGACCCAGTACTTC. The encoded protein is CASSSYRGPQETQYF.